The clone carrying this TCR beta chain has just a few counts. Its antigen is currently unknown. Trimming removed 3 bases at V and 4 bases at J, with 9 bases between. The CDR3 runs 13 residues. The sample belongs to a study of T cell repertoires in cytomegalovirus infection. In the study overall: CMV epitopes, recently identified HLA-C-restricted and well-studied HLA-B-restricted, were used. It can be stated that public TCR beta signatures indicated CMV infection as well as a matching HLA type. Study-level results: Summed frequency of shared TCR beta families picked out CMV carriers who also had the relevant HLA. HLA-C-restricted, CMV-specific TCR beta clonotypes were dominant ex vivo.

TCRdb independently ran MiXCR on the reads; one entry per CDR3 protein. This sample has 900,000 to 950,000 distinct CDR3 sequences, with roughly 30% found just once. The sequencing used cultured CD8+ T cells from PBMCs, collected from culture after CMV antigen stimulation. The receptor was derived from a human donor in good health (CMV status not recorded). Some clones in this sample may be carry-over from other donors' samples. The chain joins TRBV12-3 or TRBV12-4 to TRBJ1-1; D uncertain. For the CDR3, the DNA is TGTGCCAGCAGTTTCGGAACGCGCACTGAAGCTTTCTTT. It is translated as CASSFGTRTEAFF.